This passage covers 2 T cell receptor beta chains from one sample sequenced in a study of blood T cell repertoires in COVID-19. Here immunoSEQ multiplex PCR was the method, and the copy in TCRdb shows in-frame clones only, minus some. The sample has around 190,000 clones, more than 75% seen once. The source material was PBMCs or T cells enriched from blood (not recorded which). The receptor source for this set is a woman in her 50s with acute COVID-19.

The V and J genes are TRBV7-9 and TRBJ1-4; 7 bases are shared with TRBD1. The ends lost 5 bases at V and 6 bases at J; junction bases unmatched: 12. The germline CDR1 and CDR2 sequences are SEHNR and FQNEAQ (reference sequence). The CDR3 totals 16 residues. The CDR3 spells CASSPLRDSGYEKLFF. The CDR3, as DNA: TGTGCCAGCAGCCCACTCCGGGACAGCGGATATGAAAAACTGTTTTTT.

The rearrangement uses TRBV28 and TRBJ1-4, with 8 bases that match TRBD1. CDR1 is MDHEN and CDR2 is SYDVKM in the germline V gene. The junction had 6 bases not matched to a gene; V was cut back by 6 bases and J by 3 bases. The CDR3 covers 15 residues. CDR3 DNA: TGTGCCAGCAGCCTCCCGGGACAGGCTAATGAAAAACTGTTTTTT. The encoded protein is CASSLPGQANEKLFF.